This entry concerns a single T cell receptor beta chain. Its specificity is not known. This sample was included in a study of beta chain features in type 1 diabetes. Study-wide points: Shortening that was moderate but significant affected the TCRB CDR3s of Type 1 diabetes patients in all four CD4+ subsets. Compared with healthy donors, patients appeared to share more similar naive, central memory and regulatory TCRB repertoires.

Expressed TCRB transcripts got sequenced, as all isolated RNA was reverse transcribed. Sequenced by immunoSEQ multiplex PCR; TCRdb stores in-frame clones only, minus some. This table has about 140,000 clones, approximately 9.8% appearing once. V was trimmed by 8 bases and J by 15 bases, leaving 17 bases between them. Germline CDR1 is SQVTM and CDR2 is ANQGSEA. This CDR3 is 11 amino acids long. The rearrangement joins TRBV29-1 to TRBJ1-6; a weak D match, TRBD1 (6 bases). The origin of this receptor is a woman aged 40 to 50 in good health. The sample taken for sequencing was central memory CD4+ T cells from blood. The CDR3 DNA is TGCAGCAACGGGACATCGGGCCTCCTCCACTTT. It codes for CSNGTSGLLHF.